This T cell receptor beta chain was recorded in a study of blood T cell repertoires in COVID-19. Authors' data handling: Reference gene primer amplification in the assay estimated nucleated cell counts. Here immunoSEQ multiplex PCR was the method, and the copy in TCRdb shows in-frame clones only, minus some. V, J and clone size were drawn from that table, and D and trimming were deduced from the DNA. The profile shows about 300,000 clones, about 87% of them singletons. V shed 6 bases and J 0 bases; nucleotides not matched to a gene: 7. Germline V gene sequence: CDR1 LNHDA, CDR2 SQIVND (reference sequence). The CDR3 length is 15 residues.

V and J are TRBV19 and TRBJ1-1, with TRBD1 matching over 7 bases. Sequencing was done on a sample of peripheral blood. The source of this sequence is a woman aged 45-59 years with COVID-19, enrolled during active disease. This CDR3 is CASRRDSYLNTEAFF. DNA of the CDR3: TGTGCCAGTAGAAGGGACAGCTATTTGAACACTGAAGCTTTCTTT.